This is a list of T cell receptor beta chains from one sample in a study of blood T cell repertoires in COVID-19. This table comes from immunoSEQ multiplex PCR, and its TCRdb copy is limited to in-frame clones, with some not included. The sample has some 150,000 clones; roughly nine tenths are singletons. The sequenced sample was peripheral blood. Receptor source: a middle-aged woman with acute or convalescent COVID-19. CDR3s include the opening cysteine and the closing phenylalanine or tryptophan.

J gene | V gene | CDR3 protein
TRBJ1-3 | TRBV6-5 | CASSYSRQGPGNTIYF
TRBJ2-3 | TRBV3-1/TRBV3-2 | CASSPSGGASDTQYF
TRBJ1-5 | TRBV19 | CASSIDGQINQPQHF
TRBJ2-2 | TRBV5-1 | CASSWDRDYTGELFF
TRBJ1-5 | TRBV18 | CASSQTTEQPQHF
TRBJ2-7 | TRBV11-2 | CASSLAGQVAYEQYF
TRBJ1-1 | TRBV5-4 | CASSFPGATEAFF
TRBJ2-7 | TRBV7-9 | CASSKTGTGFFEQYF
TRBJ2-1 | TRBV7-6 | CASSLATSGSSDEQFF
TRBJ2-3 | TRBV7-2 | CASSLAGQGWTDTQYF
TRBJ1-3 | TRBV19 | CASSMNLRGQGNTIYF
TRBJ2-2 | TRBV18 | CASSQNKQGATGELFF
TRBJ2-5 | TRBV6-6 | CASSRSRETQYF
TRBJ1-2 | TRBV7-3 | CASSQTGDYGYTF
TRBJ2-2 | TRBV28 | CASSPTLWTSGENTGELFF
TRBJ2-1 | TRBV7-2 | CASSLDRTGNNEQFF
TRBJ2-1 | TRBV11-2 | CASKPTSGEQFF
TRBJ1-6 | TRBV7-9 | CASSGGLGSPLHF
TRBJ2-5 | TRBV11-3 | CASSLGSTGNQETQYF
TRBJ2-5 | TRBV30 | CAWSPRTSGSAETQYF
TRBJ2-7 | TRBV24-1 | CATSDTATGIYEQYF
TRBJ2-7 | TRBV5-4 | CASSSRGGGYEQYF
TRBJ1-2 | TRBV28 | CASSAPQGRGSYGYTF
TRBJ2-2 | TRBV6-4 | CASSPGQGPTGELFF
TRBJ1-3 | TRBV9 | CASSVSGAGNTIYF
TRBJ1-2 | TRBV7-8 | CASSLGQGTNYGYTF
TRBJ2-5 | TRBV7-2 | CASSLDGTSGARETQYF
TRBJ2-1 | TRBV28 | CASSRTQDRKQFF
TRBJ2-7 | TRBV30 | CAWSVRTTYEQYF
TRBJ2-7 | TRBV14 | CASSRLEVYEQYF
TRBJ2-2 | TRBV15 | CATSVARGGGELFF
TRBJ2-7 | TRBV5-5 | CASSLEWQKTYEQYF
TRBJ1-1 | TRBV28 | CASSLVEMNTEAFF
TRBJ2-3 | TRBV9 | CASTTVPTDPSTDTQYF
TRBJ2-1 | TRBV14 | CASSQRLLASSYNEQFF
TRBJ2-2 | TRBV4-2 | CASRQGGTERMFF
TRBJ1-5 | TRBV19 | CASSIIQGGSTQHF
TRBJ2-3 | TRBV3-1/TRBV3-2 | CASSQDPGRRQYF
TRBJ2-7 | TRBV24-1 | CATSAREGRYEQYF
TRBJ1-1 | TRBV28 | CASSPPDSGWTEAFF
TRBJ2-7 | TRBV11-2 | CASSLGPLLSLPYEQYF
TRBJ2-5 | TRBV6-5 | CASSYYREVETQYF
TRBJ2-2 | TRBV5-1 | CASRISGAGLGTGELFF
TRBJ2-1 | TRBV10-3 | CAISESGDSYNEQFF
TRBJ1-4 | TRBV7-2 | CASSLETRGLPEKLFF
TRBJ2-2 | TRBV5-8 | CASSSGTGGTGELFF
TRBJ2-3 | TRBV27 | CASSLAGGSTDTQYF
TRBJ1-1 | TRBV13 | CASSYDRRPEAFF
TRBJ1-4 | TRBV21-1 | CASSKHTPGTGYEKLFF
TRBJ2-1 | TRBV30 | CAWNRVNEQFF
TRBJ2-1 | TRBV12-5 | CASGLNRVTGNNEQFF
TRBJ1-1 | TRBV6-5 | CATRTGVDRTFF
TRBJ2-2 | TRBV4-1 | CASSQGWLAGGPTGELFF
TRBJ1-1 | TRBV2 | CASSGGQGFHTEAFF
TRBJ1-5 | TRBV19 | CASSRMAGGGQPQHF
TRBJ1-1 | TRBV28 | CATENTEAFF